The T cell receptor (beta chain) described here comes from a study of cytomegalovirus exposure and HLA in healthy donors. Study in general: An earlier analysis identified 120 million or so unique TCR beta sequences in some 180 million T cells. Falling in the Caucasian-associated ancestry cluster were approximately 86% of approximately 410 genotyped donors. Study conclusions and caveats: The records held CMV serostatus as the only immune exposure information.

This clone is a singleton in its sample. Antigen unknown. There are 14 residues in the CDR3. V gave up 7 bases and J gave up 3 bases, with 15 bases separating them. CDR1 and CDR2 from the germline V gene are SNHLY and FYNNEI. The PCR contained 60 Vbeta and 13 Jbeta primers. The repertoire was sequenced with immunoSEQ multiplex PCR; TCRdb's copy has only in-frame clones and lacks some. Of over 80,000 clones in the sample, 73% were seen once. Likely unrecorded immune exposures existed in these nominally healthy donors. The chain has TRBV2 and TRBJ1-2; TRBD1 might be the D (6 bases). The specimen was PBMCs. The clonotype originates from a man aged 40-49 years in good health and CMV-seronegative. The CDR3, as DNA: TGTGCCAGCATGAACCGTGCAGGGGACTATGGCTACACCTTC. Amino acids: CASMNRAGDYGYTF.